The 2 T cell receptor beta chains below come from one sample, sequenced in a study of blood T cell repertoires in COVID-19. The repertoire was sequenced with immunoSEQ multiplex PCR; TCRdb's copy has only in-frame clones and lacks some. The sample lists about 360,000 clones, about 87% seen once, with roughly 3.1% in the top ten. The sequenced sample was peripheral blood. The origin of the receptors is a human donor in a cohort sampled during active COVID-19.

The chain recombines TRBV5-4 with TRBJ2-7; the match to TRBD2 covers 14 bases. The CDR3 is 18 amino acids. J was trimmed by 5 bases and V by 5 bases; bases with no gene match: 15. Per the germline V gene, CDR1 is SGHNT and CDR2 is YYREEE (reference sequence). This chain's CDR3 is CASRPRGLAGVGADEQYF. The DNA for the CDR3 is TGTGCCAGCAGACCTCGGGGACTAGCGGGAGTGGGTGCGGACGAGCAGTACTTC.

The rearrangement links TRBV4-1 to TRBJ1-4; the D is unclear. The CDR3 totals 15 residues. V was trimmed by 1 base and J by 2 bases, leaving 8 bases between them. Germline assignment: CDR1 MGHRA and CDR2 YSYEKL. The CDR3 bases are TGCGCCAGCAGCCAAGTGCAGTGGACTAATGAAAAACTGTTTTTT. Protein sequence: CASSQVQWTNEKLFF.